Below, 30 T cell receptor beta chains from the same sample are listed, as sequenced in a study of blood T cells in healthy people across ages. With a J-beta primer mix and a sample-barcoded 5' primer, a second PCR ran about 6 to 11 cycles. TCRdb itself ran the 5' RACE reads through MiXCR, one entry per CDR3 protein. The sample has 650,000 to 800,000 distinct CDR3 sequences, roughly 44% seen once; the top ten hold around 21%. The sample consisted of blood. The receptors here all came from a man aged 55-75 years in good health.

The CDR3 region is CASSPSDGNTIYF. The CDR3 DNA reads TGTGCCAGCTCACCATCAGATGGAAACACCATATATTTT. The genes are TRBV18 and TRBJ1-3; D call uncertain. CDR3 size: 13 residues. In germline, CDR1 is KGHSH, CDR2 LQKENI. V was shortened by 2 bases and J by 3 bases, with 5 bases between the two germline ends.

This chain joins TRBV14 and TRBJ1-2, with 12 bases fitting TRBD1. J lost 8 bases, V lost 4 bases, and 8 bases had no gene match. Germline assignment: CDR1 SGHDN and CDR2 FVKESK. There are 15 residues in the CDR3. The CDR3 protein is CASSLSGTGGLGYTF. CDR3 nucleotide sequence: TGTGCCAGCAGCCTCTCCGGGACAGGGGGCCTGGGCTACACCTTC.

There are a few counts of this clonotype. The V call is TRBV2, the J call TRBJ2-7, with D hard to call. V lost 4 bases and J lost 2, with 12 bases in between. Germline CDR1 SNHLY, CDR2 FYNNEI. The CDR3 consists of 14 residues. This CDR3 reads CASSGAQLTYEQYF. The CDR3 nucleotides read TGTGCCAGCAGTGGGGCCCAGCTTACCTACGAGCAGTACTTC.

The chain employs TRBV4-1 and TRBJ1-3; 10 bases are a match to TRBD1. Germline CDR1 is MGHRA and CDR2 is YSYEKL. This CDR3 contains 15 residues. J gave up 8 bases and V 1 base, and 5 bases lay outside the gene matches. The CDR3 region has the DNA TGCGCCAGCAGCCAAGCCCCGGACAGGGGGGACACCATATATTTT. Translating gives CASSQAPDRGDTIYF.

This clonotype was counted a few times. V and J are TRBV27 and TRBJ2-1; tentatively, D is TRBD1 (7 bases). Germline assignment: CDR1 MNHEY and CDR2 SMNVEV (reference sequence). With 6 bases removed from V and 7 bases from J, the gap between germline ends came to 13 bases. The CDR3 extends over 13 amino acids. CDR3 bases: TGTGCCAGCAGATCCCAGGGGGGAAATGAGCAGTTCTTC. Translated, it gives CASRSQGGNEQFF.

This clonotype was recorded a few times. This chain joins TRBV29-1 and TRBJ1-1, with D possibly TRBD1 on 6 matching bases. The germline CDR1 and CDR2 sequences are SQVTM and ANQGSEA. The length of the CDR3 is 15 residues. Trimming cost V 7 bases and J 6 bases, with 24 bases left between them. The CDR3 nucleotides are TGCAGCGCCCACGGGGGCCCTAAATCACCCTCTGAAGCTTTCTTT. It encodes CSAHGGPKSPSEAFF.

V usage is TRBV20-1 and J usage is TRBJ1-2; no definite D call. The CDR3 has 16 amino acids. CDR1 DFQATT and CDR2 SNEGSKA come from the germline V gene (reference sequence). Trimming left V 3 bases short and J 3 bases short, with 20 bases between. This chain's CDR3 is CSASVYVGSGDYGYTF. In nucleotides, the CDR3 is TGCAGTGCTAGTGTATACGTGGGTTCAGGCGACTATGGCTACACCTTC.

This clonotype has a handful of counts. The rearrangement joins TRBV11-1 to TRBJ2-7; the D gene is possibly TRBD1 (5 bases). Germline V gene sequence: CDR1 SGHAT, CDR2 FQDESV (reference sequence). The CDR3 sequence is 15 residues long. V shed 1 base and J shed 3 bases, with 13 bases lying between them. Written as DNA, the CDR3 is TGTGCCAGCAGCTTAGGTCAGGGATTATTCTACGAGCAGTACTTC. It translates to CASSLGQGLFYEQYF.

The sample holds many counts of this clonotype. The chain joins TRBV29-1 to TRBJ2-1, with TRBD1 matching 7 bases. The length of the CDR3 is 13 residues. V lost 3 bases, J lost 14 bases, and 13 bases stayed unmatched. Germline CDR1 SQVTM, CDR2 ANQGSEA. Here the CDR3 reads CSVDIRTDRVEFF. CDR3 in DNA: TGCAGCGTTGATATTAGGACCGACAGGGTGGAGTTCTTC.

The sample holds a few counts of this clonotype. The gene calls are TRBV5-6 and TRBJ2-3; TRBD1 or TRBD2 may be the D gene (5 bases each). Germline loops: CDR1 SGHDT, CDR2 YYEEEE. CDR3 size: 18 residues. V lost 2 bases and J lost 0, with 19 bases in between. CDR3 nucleotide sequence: TGTGCCAGCAGCTTTTCCGGGACGCGGGCCTCTAGCACAGATACGCAGTATTTT. Its translation is CASSFSGTRASSTDTQYF.

There are many counts of this clonotype. The chain carries TRBV6-5 and TRBJ2-3, with 8 bases lining up with TRBD1. The V gene end was trimmed by 0 bases and the J gene end by 1 base; junction bases not matched to a gene: 0. This CDR3 spans 15 amino acids. Germline CDR1 MNHEY, CDR2 SVGAGI. The CDR3 loop is CASSYSDRGTDTQYF. The CDR3 DNA is TGTGCCAGCAGTTACTCGGACAGGGGCACAGATACGCAGTATTTT.

This chain connects TRBV7-9 to TRBJ2-7, with unresolved D. The V end was cut by 4 bases, the J end by 6 bases, with 19 bases between. The germline gives CDR1 SEHNR, CDR2 FQNEAQ (reference sequence). This CDR3 is built from 15 residues. This CDR3 reads CASSSDMGFGSEQYF. In DNA, the CDR3 is TGTGCCAGCAGCTCCGACATGGGGTTTGGTTCCGAGCAGTACTTC.

This clonotype was seen only a few times. The gene calls are TRBV7-3 and TRBJ1-1; tentatively, D is TRBD1 (6 bases). V was pared by 1 base and J by 4 bases, with 10 bases between. CDR3 length: 14 amino acids. Germline V CDR1 and CDR2: SGHTA, FQGTGA. The CDR3 DNA sequence: TGTGCCAGCAGCTTAAACGGCAGGGGCACTGAAGCTTTCTTT. It is translated as CASSLNGRGTEAFF. The full variable domain, in which reference TRBV7-3 and TRBJ1-1 provide the parts outside the CDR3, is GAGVSQTPSNKVTEKGKYVELRCDPISGHTALYWYRQSLGQGPEFLIYFQGTGAADDSGLPNDRFFAVRPEGSVSTLKIQRTERGDSAVYLCASSLNGRGTEAFFGQGTRLTVV.

V usage is TRBV6-2 or TRBV6-3 and J usage is TRBJ2-4; a possible D gene is TRBD1 (8 bases). Per the germline V gene, CDR1 is MNHEY and CDR2 is SVGEGT. Trimming removed 6 bases at V and 13 bases at J, with 22 bases between. The CDR3 is made up of 14 amino acids. The chain's CDR3 is CASRKRDRPQGQYF. The CDR3 DNA follows: TGTGCCAGCAGAAAGCGGGACAGGCCACAAGGGCAGTACTTC.

This chain's CDR3 is CASSQATGARTDTQYF. CDR3 nucleotide sequence: TGTGCCAGCAGCCAAGCTACGGGGGCCCGCACAGATACGCAGTATTTT. V is TRBV3-1 and J is TRBJ2-3; D assignment may be TRBD1 or TRBD2 (6 bases each). Germline CDR1 reads LGHDT; CDR2 reads YNNKEL (reference sequence). V was shortened by 1 base and J by 1 base, with 12 bases between the two germline ends. This CDR3 region has 16 residues.

This clonotype was detected only a few times. The CDR3 protein is CASSSHPAAYEQYF. CDR3 nucleotide sequence: TGTGCCAGCAGTTCGCACCCGGCAGCCTACGAGCAGTACTTC. The chain is built from TRBV6-2 or TRBV6-3 and TRBJ2-7; D gene uncertain. CDR3 length: 14 amino acids. V was pared by 4 bases and J by 2 bases, with 12 bases between. Germline CDR1 is MNHEY and CDR2 is SVGEGT.

The V call is TRBV6-6, the J call TRBJ2-7; D is perhaps TRBD1 (5 bases). CDR3 length: 14 amino acids. Trimming removed 3 bases at V and 2 bases at J, with 11 bases between. Germline CDR1 MNHNY, CDR2 SVGAGI (reference sequence). The CDR3 DNA sequence: TGTGCCAGCAGTTATACGAGACAGACCTACGAGCAGTACTTC. It is translated as CASSYTRQTYEQYF.

The chain uses TRBV7-2 and TRBJ2-3; 10 bases map to TRBD2. V was clipped by 5 bases and J by 6 bases; unmatched bases: 11. This CDR3 comprises 16 residues. The germline V gene has CDR1 SGHTA and CDR2 FQGNSA. The CDR3 DNA sequence: TGTGCCAGCAGCAACCCGACTAGCGGGCTGGGGGATACGCAGTATTTT. It encodes CASSNPTSGLGDTQYF.

V and J are TRBV7-2 and TRBJ2-3; either TRBD1 or TRBD2 may supply D (6 bases each). The V end was cut by 5 bases, the J end by 0 bases, with 12 bases between. Germline assignment: CDR1 SGHTA and CDR2 FQGNSA. The CDR3 has 15 residues. This CDR3 reads CASSPRGPSTDTQYF. In DNA form, the CDR3 reads TGTGCCAGCAGCCCCCGGGGGCCAAGCACAGATACGCAGTATTTT.

The CDR3 loop is CASSIGLAGGVQYF. CDR3 coding DNA: TGTGCCAGCAGCATAGGACTAGCGGGGGGCGTGCAGTACTTC. This chain connects TRBV7-2 to TRBJ2-5; TRBD2 matches at 14 bases. With V trimmed by 5 bases and J by 11 bases, 7 bases remained unmatched. The CDR3 length is 14 residues. Germline lookup yields CDR1 SGHTA and CDR2 FQGNSA.

The chain carries TRBV24-1 and TRBJ2-1, with D unresolved. The DNA matches TRBJ2-7 better at its end, which makes the J call doubtful. The CDR3 has 17 amino acids. CDR1 KGHDR and CDR2 SFDVKD come from the germline V gene. CDR3 sequence reads: CATSDETTREAYNEQYF. For the CDR3, the DNA is TGTGCCACCAGTGATGAAACAACACGTGAGGCCTACAATGAGCAGTACTTC.

There are a few counts of this clonotype. The chain recombines TRBV27 with TRBJ2-3, with a weak D call TRBD1 (6 bases). The germline gives CDR1 MNHEY, CDR2 SMNVEV (reference sequence). Trimming pared 6 bases from V and 2 bases from J, leaving 15 bases between. The CDR3 has 15 residues. CDR3 in DNA: TGTGCCAGCAGCCTGGATGGGGGCTACACAGATACGCAGTATTTT. Translation gives CASSLDGGYTDTQYF.

The chain combines TRBV20-1 with TRBJ2-6; weak D call: TRBD1 (6 bases). The germline gives CDR1 DFQATT, CDR2 SNEGSKA (reference sequence). This CDR3 region has 18 residues. Trimming pared 3 bases from V and 4 bases from J, leaving 22 bases between. The CDR3: CSARDIYQGSKGANVLTF. CDR3 nucleotide sequence: TGCAGTGCTAGGGATATCTATCAGGGGTCGAAAGGGGCCAACGTCCTGACTTTC.

This clonotype was recorded once. This clone may be a read error of a much larger clone one base away. This sequence joins TRBV29-1 and TRBJ2-5; possible D gene TRBD2, 5 bases. This CDR3 spans 14 amino acids. CDR1 is SQVTM and CDR2 is ANQGSEA in the germline V gene. Trimming left V 6 bases short and J 5 bases short, with 19 bases between. This CDR3 reads CSVKRGVVRETQYF. CDR3 sequence (DNA): TGCAGCGTCAAACGGGGAGTCGTGAGGGAGACCCAGTACTTC.

The chain has TRBV20-1 and TRBJ1-4, with TRBD1 as a possible D gene (6 bases). In germline, CDR1 is DFQATT, CDR2 SNEGSKA (reference sequence). This CDR3 contains 13 residues. Trimming left V 5 bases short and J 5 bases short, with 12 bases between. The CDR3 reads CSARTAINEKLFF. CDR3 DNA sequence: TGCAGTGCTCGGACAGCAATCAATGAAAAACTGTTTTTT.

This clonotype was detected once. The V call is TRBV7-6, the J call TRBJ2-3, with 7 bases aligning to TRBD2. V trimming: 5 bases; J trimming: 0 bases; junction bases outside the gene matches: 8. Germline V CDR1 and CDR2: SGHVS, FNYEAQ. CDR3 size: 16 residues. The CDR3 region is CASSARLAASTDTQYF. CDR3 nucleotide sequence: TGTGCCAGCAGCGCGCGACTAGCAGCTAGCACAGATACGCAGTATTTT.

A remark on this clonotype: The junction does not match germline at one end; this may be a read error. The chain couples TRBV4-1 to TRBJ2-7; TRBD2 is a possible D gene (5 bases). Germline V gene sequence: CDR1 MGHRA, CDR2 YSYEKL. The CDR3 is 14 residues long. The CDR3 loop is CASSQDFGIYEEYF. CDR3 DNA: TGCGCCAGCAGCCAAGATTTCGGGATCTACGAGGAGTACTTC.

V is TRBV5-5 and J is TRBJ1-1; possibly TRBD1 for D (5 bases). Germline CDR1 reads SGHKS; CDR2 reads YYEKEE (reference sequence). Between the trimmed V and J ends, which lost 0 bases and 5 bases, there was a span of 14 bases. The CDR3 runs 15 residues. Here the CDR3 DNA reads TGTGCCAGCAGCTTGGCATCGGGGGGGAAAACTGAAGCTTTCTTT. Its protein is CASSLASGGKTEAFF. Supplemented by reference TRBV5-5 and TRBJ1-1, the full variable domain reads DAGVTQSPTHLIKTRGQQVTLRCSPISGHKSVSWYQQVLGQGPQFIFQYYEKEERGRGNFPDRFSARQFPNYSSELNVNALLLGDSALYLCASSLASGGKTEAFFGQGTRLTVV.

This clonotype came up a few times. The V gene is TRBV24-1, the J gene TRBJ2-1; D is possibly TRBD2 (7 bases). Trimming removed 2 bases from V and 13 bases from J, with 17 bases in between. Germline V lookup: CDR1 KGHDR, CDR2 SFDVKD. CDR3 length equals 14 residues. Here the CDR3 reads CATSDSSGGAEQFF. CDR3 DNA: TGTGCCACCAGTGATTCATCGGGGGGCGCGGAACAGTTCTTC.

The V and J genes are TRBV28 and TRBJ1-2, with D unresolved. Looked up from germline, CDR1 is MDHEN and CDR2 is SYDVKM. V gave up 5 bases and J gave up 8 bases, with 21 bases separating them. This CDR3 contains 15 residues. The CDR3 DNA reads TGTGCCAGCAGTCCCTCGACGCGCACGGGATGGGGCTACACCTTC. Encoded protein: CASSPSTRTGWGYTF.